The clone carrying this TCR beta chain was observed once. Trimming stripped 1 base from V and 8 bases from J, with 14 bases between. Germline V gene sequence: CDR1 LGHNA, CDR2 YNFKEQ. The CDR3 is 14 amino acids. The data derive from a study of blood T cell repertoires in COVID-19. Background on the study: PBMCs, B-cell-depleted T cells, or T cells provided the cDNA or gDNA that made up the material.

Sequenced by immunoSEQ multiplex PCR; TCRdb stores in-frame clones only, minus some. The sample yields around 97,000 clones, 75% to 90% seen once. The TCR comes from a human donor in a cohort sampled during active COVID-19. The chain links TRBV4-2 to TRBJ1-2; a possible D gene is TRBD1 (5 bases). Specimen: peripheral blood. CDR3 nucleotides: TGTGCCAGCAGCCAAGTACAGGCTTCGGAAGGCTACACCTTC. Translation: CASSQVQASEGYTF.